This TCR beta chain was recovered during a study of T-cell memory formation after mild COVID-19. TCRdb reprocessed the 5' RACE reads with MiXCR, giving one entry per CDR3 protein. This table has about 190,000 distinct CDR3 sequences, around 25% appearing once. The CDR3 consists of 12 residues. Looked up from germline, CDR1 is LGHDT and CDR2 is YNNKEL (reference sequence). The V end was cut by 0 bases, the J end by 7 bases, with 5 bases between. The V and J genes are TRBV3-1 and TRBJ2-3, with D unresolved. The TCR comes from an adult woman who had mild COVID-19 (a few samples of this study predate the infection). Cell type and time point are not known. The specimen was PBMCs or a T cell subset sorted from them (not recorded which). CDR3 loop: CASSQDFNTQYF. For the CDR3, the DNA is TGTGCCAGCAGCCAAGACTTTAATACGCAGTATTTT.